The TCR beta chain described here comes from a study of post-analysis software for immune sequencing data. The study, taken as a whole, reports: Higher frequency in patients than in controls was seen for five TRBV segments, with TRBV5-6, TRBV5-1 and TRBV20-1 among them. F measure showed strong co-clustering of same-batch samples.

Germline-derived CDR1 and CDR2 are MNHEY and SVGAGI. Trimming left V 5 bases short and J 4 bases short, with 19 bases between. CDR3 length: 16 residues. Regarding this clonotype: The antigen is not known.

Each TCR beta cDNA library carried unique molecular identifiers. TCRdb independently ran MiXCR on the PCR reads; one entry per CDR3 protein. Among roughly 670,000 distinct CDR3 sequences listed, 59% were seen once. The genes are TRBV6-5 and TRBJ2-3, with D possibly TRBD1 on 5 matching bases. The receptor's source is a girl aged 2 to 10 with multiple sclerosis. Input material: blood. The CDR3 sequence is CASSRPRTTPPDTQYF. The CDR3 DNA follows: TGTGCCAGCAGTCGTCCCAGGACAACCCCACCAGATACGCAGTATTTT.